Listed below are T cell receptor beta chains from one sample, sequenced in a study of blood T cell repertoires in COVID-19. Profiled with immunoSEQ multiplex PCR; TCRdb holds only in-frame clones, not every one. The sample holds hundreds of thousands of clones; around 80% are singletons and the top ten take roughly 4.7%. The sequenced material came from PBMCs or T cells enriched from blood (not recorded which). These receptors were taken from a middle-aged man who had been exposed to COVID-19. The CDR3 runs from the conserved cysteine through the conserved F or W. The order of the fields is CDR3 DNA, CDR3 protein, D gene, clone size, J gene, V gene. D genes are given only for firm matches. Size is stated for part of the rows, as once, few or many counts, or as a class when the clone is expanded.

DNA: TGTGCCAGCAGGAAAGCGTCCGCCGGGGAGCTGTTTTTT
CDR3: CASRKASAGELFF
D: .
size: .
J: TRBJ2-2
V: TRBV7-6

DNA: TGTGCCAGCAGCCAAAGCGGGGGGGTCGGCACCGGGGAGCTGTTTTTT
CDR3: CASSQSGGVGTGELFF
D: TRBD2
size: .
J: TRBJ2-2
V: TRBV3-1/TRBV3-2

DNA: TGTGCCAGCAGTTCAGGACAGCCAAGGGAGCCCCAGCATTTT
CDR3: CASSSGQPREPQHF
D: .
size: .
J: TRBJ1-5
V: TRBV27

DNA: TGTGCCAGCAGCTTAGCGCGTCTAGCGGGAGACTGGGAGACCCAGTACTTC
CDR3: CASSLARLAGDWETQYF
D: TRBD2
size: .
J: TRBJ2-5
V: TRBV7-9

DNA: TGTGCCACCAGCAGAGGGGGTAGCGCAAACACCGGGGAGCTGTTTTTT
CDR3: CATSRGGSANTGELFF
D: .
size: once
J: TRBJ2-2
V: TRBV15

DNA: TGCGCCAGCAGCCAATATTCGGGGGGCGACTATGGCTACACCTTC
CDR3: CASSQYSGGDYGYTF
D: .
size: .
J: TRBJ1-2
V: TRBV4-1

DNA: TGTGCCAGCACCTACAGGGAAAACTATGGCTACACCTTC
CDR3: CASTYRENYGYTF
D: .
size: few
J: TRBJ1-2
V: TRBV6-5

DNA: TGTGCCAGCAGCGCCCGACAGGGCCGAGACACAGATACGCAGTATTTT
CDR3: CASSARQGRDTDTQYF
D: TRBD1
size: .
J: TRBJ2-3
V: TRBV7-9

DNA: TGTGCCAGCAGCTTAGGCAGGGGATCGCGTAAAGACATTCAGTACTTC
CDR3: CASSLGRGSRKDIQYF
D: .
size: once
J: TRBJ2-4
V: TRBV7-3

DNA: TGTGCCAGCAGTTCCTTCAGGGTAGATGGCTACACCTTC
CDR3: CASSSFRVDGYTF
D: .
size: few
J: TRBJ1-2
V: TRBV6-5

DNA: TGTGCCAGCAGCTTAGAACTAGCGGGGAGAGATACGCAGTATTTT
CDR3: CASSLELAGRDTQYF
D: TRBD2
size: .
J: TRBJ2-3
V: TRBV7-9

DNA: TGTGCCAGCAGTTACAGTTTCTCTAGGACCAACGTCCTGACTTTC
CDR3: CASSYSFSRTNVLTF
D: .
size: once
J: TRBJ2-6
V: TRBV6-5

DNA: TGTGCCACCAGCAGAGTTTGGACAGAGGCTCAAGCTTTCTTT
CDR3: CATSRVWTEAQAFF
D: .
size: .
J: TRBJ1-1
V: TRBV15

DNA: TGTGCCAGCAGCCCAGGGGCCAGCGGACTCTACGAGCAGTACTTC
CDR3: CASSPGASGLYEQYF
D: .
size: .
J: TRBJ2-7
V: TRBV9

DNA: TGTGCCAGCAGCCAAGAGCCTCGGACAGGGGAGACGAACACTGAAGCTTTCTTT
CDR3: CASSQEPRTGETNTEAFF
D: TRBD1
size: .
J: TRBJ1-1
V: TRBV3-1/TRBV3-2

DNA: TGTGCCAGCAGCTTAACGAGACAGACACCACCCCTCCACTTT
CDR3: CASSLTRQTPPLHF
D: .
size: few
J: TRBJ1-6
V: TRBV11-2

DNA: TGTGCTAGTGGGTTTGGGGGACAGCAAAACACCATATATTTT
CDR3: CASGFGGQQNTIYF
D: TRBD1
size: few
J: TRBJ1-3
V: TRBV12-5

DNA: TGTGCCAGCAACGGGATTAATGAAAAACTGTTTTTT
CDR3: CASNGINEKLFF
D: .
size: .
J: TRBJ1-4
V: TRBV6-9

DNA: TGTGCCAGCAGCTTAACCCGCTCCTACGAGCAGTACTTC
CDR3: CASSLTRSYEQYF
D: .
size: .
J: TRBJ2-7
V: TRBV7-3

DNA: TGCAGCGTTGCGGGGACTAGCGGGAGAGGGGATACGCAGTATTTT
CDR3: CSVAGTSGRGDTQYF
D: TRBD2
size: .
J: TRBJ2-3
V: TRBV29-1

DNA: TGTGCCACCAGCCCGGGACTAGCGGGAGAAGAGCAGTTCTTC
CDR3: CATSPGLAGEEQFF
D: TRBD2
size: .
J: TRBJ2-1
V: TRBV24-1

DNA: TGTGCCAGCTCACCGAGGAGCGACTATGGCTACACCTTC
CDR3: CASSPRSDYGYTF
D: .
size: few
J: TRBJ1-2
V: TRBV18

DNA: TGTGCCAGCAGCGGGACTAGCGGGAGAGTCGGGGAGCTGTTTTTT
CDR3: CASSGTSGRVGELFF
D: TRBD2
size: .
J: TRBJ2-2
V: TRBV2

DNA: TGTGCCAGCTCACCACTGGGGACAGTAGATGGCTACACCTTC
CDR3: CASSPLGTVDGYTF
D: TRBD1
size: .
J: TRBJ1-2
V: TRBV18

DNA: TGCGCCAGCAGCTTCCAGGGGGCAACCGGGGAGCTGTTTTTT
CDR3: CASSFQGATGELFF
D: TRBD1
size: few
J: TRBJ2-2
V: TRBV5-1

DNA: TGTGCCAGCTCACCGAACAGGGGGCAGCAAGAGACCCAGTACTTC
CDR3: CASSPNRGQQETQYF
D: TRBD1
size: .
J: TRBJ2-5
V: TRBV18

DNA: TGCAGCGTTGAGGGTACAGGTCTGGACGAGCAGTACTTC
CDR3: CSVEGTGLDEQYF
D: .
size: .
J: TRBJ2-7
V: TRBV29-1

DNA: TGTGCCAGCAGTTCTGCGGGACAGAGCCTATGGGAGCAGTACTTC
CDR3: CASSSAGQSLWEQYF
D: .
size: .
J: TRBJ2-7
V: TRBV6-5